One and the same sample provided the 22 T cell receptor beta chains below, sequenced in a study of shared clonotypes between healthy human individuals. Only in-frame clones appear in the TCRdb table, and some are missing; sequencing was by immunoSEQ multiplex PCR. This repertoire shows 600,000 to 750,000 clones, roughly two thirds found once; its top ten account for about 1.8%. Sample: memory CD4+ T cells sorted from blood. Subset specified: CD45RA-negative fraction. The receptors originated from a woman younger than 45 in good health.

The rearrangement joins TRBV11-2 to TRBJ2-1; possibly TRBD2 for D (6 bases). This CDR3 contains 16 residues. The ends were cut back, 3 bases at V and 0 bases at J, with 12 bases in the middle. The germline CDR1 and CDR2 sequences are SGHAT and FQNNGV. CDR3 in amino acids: CASSFTSGFSYNEQFF. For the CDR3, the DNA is TGTGCCAGCAGCTTTACCAGCGGGTTCTCCTACAATGAGCAGTTCTTC.

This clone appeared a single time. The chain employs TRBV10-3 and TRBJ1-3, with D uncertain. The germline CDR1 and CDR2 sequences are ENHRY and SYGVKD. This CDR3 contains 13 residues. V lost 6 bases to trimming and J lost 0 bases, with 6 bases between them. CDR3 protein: CAIRLSSGNTIYF. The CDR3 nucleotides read TGTGCCATCAGGTTGAGCTCTGGAAACACCATATATTTT.

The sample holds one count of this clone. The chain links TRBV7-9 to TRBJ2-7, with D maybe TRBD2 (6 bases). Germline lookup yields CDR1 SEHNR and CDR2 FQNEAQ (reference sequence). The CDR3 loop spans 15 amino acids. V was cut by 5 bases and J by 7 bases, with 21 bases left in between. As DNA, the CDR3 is TGTGCCAGCAGCGCATACAGGAGCGGGTTGAGGGAGCAGTACTTC. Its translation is CASSAYRSGLREQYF.

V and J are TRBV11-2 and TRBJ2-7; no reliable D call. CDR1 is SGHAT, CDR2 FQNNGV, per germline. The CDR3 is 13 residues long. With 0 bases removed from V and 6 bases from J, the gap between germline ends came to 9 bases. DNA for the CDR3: TGTGCCAGCAGCTTAGATTCGTGGGGCGAGCAGTACTTC. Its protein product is CASSLDSWGEQYF.

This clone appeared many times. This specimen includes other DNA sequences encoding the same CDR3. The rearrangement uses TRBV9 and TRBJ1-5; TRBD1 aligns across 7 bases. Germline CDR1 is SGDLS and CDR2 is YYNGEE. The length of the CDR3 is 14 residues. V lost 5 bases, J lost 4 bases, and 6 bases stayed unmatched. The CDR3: CASSRTGQNQPQHF. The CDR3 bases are TGTGCCAGCAGTCGGACGGGACAGAATCAGCCCCAGCATTTT.

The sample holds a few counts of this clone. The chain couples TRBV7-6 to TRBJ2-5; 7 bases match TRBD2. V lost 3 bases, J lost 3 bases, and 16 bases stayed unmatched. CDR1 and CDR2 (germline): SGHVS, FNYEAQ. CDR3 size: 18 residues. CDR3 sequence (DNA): TGTGCCAGCAGCTTGAGCCTCCCGGGCGGGAGTGGTGAAGAGACCCAGTACTTC. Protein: CASSLSLPGGSGEETQYF. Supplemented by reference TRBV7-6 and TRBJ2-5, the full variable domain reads GAGVSQSPRYKVTKRGQDVALRCDPISGHVSLYWYRQALGQGPEFLTYFNYEAQQDKSGLPNDRFSAERPEGSISTLTIQRTEQRDSAMYRCASSLSLPGGSGEETQYFGPGTRLLVL.

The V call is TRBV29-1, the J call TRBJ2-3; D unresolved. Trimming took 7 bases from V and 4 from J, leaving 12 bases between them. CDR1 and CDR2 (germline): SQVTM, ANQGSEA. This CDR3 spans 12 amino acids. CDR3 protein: CSASWSADTQYF. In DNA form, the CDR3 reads TGCAGCGCTTCCTGGTCGGCAGATACGCAGTATTTT.

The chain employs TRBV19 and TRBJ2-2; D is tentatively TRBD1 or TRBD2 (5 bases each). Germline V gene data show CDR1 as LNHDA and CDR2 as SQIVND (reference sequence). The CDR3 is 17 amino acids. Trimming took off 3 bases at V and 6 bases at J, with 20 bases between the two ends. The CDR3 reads CASSIVPGRGKPGELFF. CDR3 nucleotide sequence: TGTGCCAGTAGTATCGTTCCGGGGCGAGGAAAACCCGGGGAGCTGTTTTTT.

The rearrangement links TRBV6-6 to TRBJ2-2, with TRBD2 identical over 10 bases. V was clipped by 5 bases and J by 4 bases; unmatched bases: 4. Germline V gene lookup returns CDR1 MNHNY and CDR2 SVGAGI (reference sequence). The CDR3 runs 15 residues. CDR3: CASSPLAGGTGELFF. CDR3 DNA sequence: TGTGCCAGCAGTCCCTTAGCGGGAGGCACCGGGGAGCTGTTTTTT.

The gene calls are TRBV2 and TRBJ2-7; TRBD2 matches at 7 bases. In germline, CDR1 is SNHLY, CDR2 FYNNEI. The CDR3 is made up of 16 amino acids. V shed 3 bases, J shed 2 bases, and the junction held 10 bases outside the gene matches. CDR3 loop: CASSDHGTNIPYEQYF. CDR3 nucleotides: TGTGCCAGCAGTGACCACGGGACTAACATCCCCTACGAGCAGTACTTC.

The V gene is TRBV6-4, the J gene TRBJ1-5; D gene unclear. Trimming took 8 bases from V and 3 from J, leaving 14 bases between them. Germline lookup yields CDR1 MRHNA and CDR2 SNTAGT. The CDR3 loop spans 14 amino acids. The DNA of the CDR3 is TGTGCCAGCCGGGAAGTAGGGCCCAATCAGCCCCAGCATTTT. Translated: CASREVGPNQPQHF.

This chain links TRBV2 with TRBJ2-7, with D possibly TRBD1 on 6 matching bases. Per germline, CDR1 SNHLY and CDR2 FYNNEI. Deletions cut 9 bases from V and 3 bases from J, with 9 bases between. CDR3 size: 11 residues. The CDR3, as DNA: TGTGCCAGTTCACAGGGCTACGAGCAGTACTTC. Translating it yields CASSQGYEQYF.

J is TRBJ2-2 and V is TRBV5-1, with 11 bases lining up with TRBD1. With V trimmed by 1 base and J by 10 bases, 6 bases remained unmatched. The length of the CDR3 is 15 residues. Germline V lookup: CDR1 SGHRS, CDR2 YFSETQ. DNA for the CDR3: TGCGCCAGCAGCTTGCCGGACAGGGGGCGTGAGGAGCTGTTTTTT. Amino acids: CASSLPDRGREELFF.

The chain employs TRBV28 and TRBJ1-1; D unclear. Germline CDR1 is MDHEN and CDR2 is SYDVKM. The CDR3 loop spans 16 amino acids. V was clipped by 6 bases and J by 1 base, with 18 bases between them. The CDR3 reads CASSQVRLDTNTEAFF. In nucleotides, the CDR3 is TGTGCCAGCAGCCAGGTTCGTCTCGATACGAACACTGAAGCTTTCTTT.

Written as DNA, the CDR3 is TGTGCCAGCAGCAGGGACTCTACTGAAGCTTTCTTT. Translation: CASSRDSTEAFF. This sequence joins TRBV5-6 and TRBJ1-1, with TRBD1 as a possible D gene (5 bases). V gave up 4 bases and J gave up 5 bases, with 9 bases separating them. Germline CDR1 and CDR2: SGHDT and YYEEEE. CDR3 length: 12 amino acids.

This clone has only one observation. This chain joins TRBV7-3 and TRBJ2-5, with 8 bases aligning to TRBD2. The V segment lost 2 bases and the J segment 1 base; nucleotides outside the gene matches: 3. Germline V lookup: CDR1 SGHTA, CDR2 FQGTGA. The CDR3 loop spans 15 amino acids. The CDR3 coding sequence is TGTGCCAGCAGCTTAGGGGCGGGAGGCCAAGAGACCCAGTACTTC. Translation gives CASSLGAGGQETQYF.

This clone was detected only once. The CDR3 sequence: CASSIGGQVTDTQYF. CDR3 nucleotide sequence: TGTGCCAGTAGTATAGGTGGACAGGTCACAGATACGCAGTATTTT. This chain links TRBV19 with TRBJ2-3, with TRBD1 matching over 7 bases. The germline V gene has CDR1 LNHDA and CDR2 SQIVND (reference sequence). The CDR3 sequence is 15 residues long. The V gene end was trimmed by 1 base and the J gene end by 2 bases; junction bases not matched to a gene: 3.

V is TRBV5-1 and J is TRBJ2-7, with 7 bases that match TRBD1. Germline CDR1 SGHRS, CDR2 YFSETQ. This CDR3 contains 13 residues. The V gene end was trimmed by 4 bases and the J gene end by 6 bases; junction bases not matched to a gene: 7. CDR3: CASSPTGRVEQYF. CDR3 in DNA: TGCGCCAGCAGCCCGACAGGGCGGGTCGAGCAGTACTTC.

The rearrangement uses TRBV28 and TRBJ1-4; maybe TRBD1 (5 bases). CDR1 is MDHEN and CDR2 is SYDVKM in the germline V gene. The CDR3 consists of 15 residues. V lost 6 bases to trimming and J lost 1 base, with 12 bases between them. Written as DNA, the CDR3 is TGTGCCAGCAGACCTACCGGGGGAACTAATGAAAAACTGTTTTTT. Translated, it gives CASRPTGGTNEKLFF.

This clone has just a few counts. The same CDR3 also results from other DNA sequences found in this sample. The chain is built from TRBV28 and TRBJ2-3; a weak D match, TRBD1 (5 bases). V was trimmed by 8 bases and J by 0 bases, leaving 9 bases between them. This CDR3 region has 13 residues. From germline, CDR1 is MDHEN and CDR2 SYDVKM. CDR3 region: CASLGDSTDTQYF. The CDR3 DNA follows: TGTGCCAGCTTAGGGGATAGCACAGATACGCAGTATTTT. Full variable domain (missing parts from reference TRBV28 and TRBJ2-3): DVKVTQSSRYLVKRTGEKVFLECVQDMDHENMFWYRQDPGLGLRLIYFSYDVKMKEKGDIPEGYSVSREKKERFSLILESASTNQTSMYLCASLGDSTDTQYFGPGTRLTVL.

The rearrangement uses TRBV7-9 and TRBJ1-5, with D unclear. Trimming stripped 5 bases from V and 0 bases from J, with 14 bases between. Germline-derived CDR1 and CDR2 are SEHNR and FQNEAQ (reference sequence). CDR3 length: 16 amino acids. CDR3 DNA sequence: TGTGCCAGCAGCCCCGCGGGGTTTTATAGCAATCAGCCCCAGCATTTT. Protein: CASSPAGFYSNQPQHF.

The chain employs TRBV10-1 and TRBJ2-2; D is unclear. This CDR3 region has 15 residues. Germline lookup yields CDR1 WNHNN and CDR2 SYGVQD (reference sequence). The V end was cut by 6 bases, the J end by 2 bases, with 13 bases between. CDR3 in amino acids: CASSRGRINTGELFF. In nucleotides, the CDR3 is TGCGCCAGCAGCCGAGGACGAATAAACACCGGGGAGCTGTTTTTT.